The T cell receptor beta chain under discussion was sequenced for a study of shared clonotypes between healthy human individuals. Background on the study: Per-donor plates numbered three CD4 naive, three CD4 memory, two CD8 naive and one CD8 memory.

Naive CD4+ cells were CD45RA-selected; the remaining cells were memory. The CDR3 sequence is 15 residues long. With 4 bases clipped from V and 0 bases from J, the junction kept 2 bases outside the gene matches. Germline loops: CDR1 SGHNT, CDR2 YYREEE (reference sequence). The authors ran the assay at deep level. TCRdb keeps only in-frame clones here, not all; method: immunoSEQ multiplex PCR. The data hold roughly 1,500,000 clones, with under 99% observed a single time. The clonotype was recovered from a man aged 25-45 years in good health. The specimen was naive CD4+ T cells sorted from blood. Noted subset: CD45RA+ positively selected. The rearrangement uses TRBV5-4 and TRBJ2-1; 9 nucleotides agree with TRBD2. DNA of the CDR3: TGTGCCAGCAGCGGCGGGAGGGGCTCCTACAATGAGCAGTTCTTC. Translating gives CASSGGRGSYNEQFF.